The clone carrying this TCR beta chain has ten or more counts. According to the study, genomic DNA was the template for TCR beta VDJ and CDR3 profiling. From the reads, TCRdb called clonotypes with MiXCR, one entry per CDR3 protein. In the table there are some 200,000 distinct CDR3 sequences, less than 60% of which are singletons. This record comes from a study of CD8+CD57+ T cells in acquired aplastic anemia. Study details: Recorded DNA amounts for sorted CD4+ and CD8+ cells had an average of 3.2 ug.

It was patients with CD8+CD57+ cell expansion by flow cytometry who were chosen for sequencing. CDR1 is SGHAT and CDR2 is FQNNGV in the germline V gene. V lost 3 bases and J 4 bases, leaving 13 bases between the germline ends. The CDR3 runs 14 residues. The clonotype was recovered from a human donor with aplastic anemia. The chain uses TRBV11-2 and TRBJ2-7, with D perhaps TRBD1 or TRBD2 (6 bases each). Sample: sorted CD4+, CD8+, or CD8+CD57+ T cells (not recorded which) from PBMCs. CDR3 bases: TGTGCCAGCAGCTTTGCTGCGGGGACATACGAGCAGTACTTC. Its protein is CASSFAAGTYEQYF. Looking up the rest from reference TRBV11-2 and TRBJ2-7 gives the full variable domain: EAGVAQSPRYKIIEKRQSVAFWCNPISGHATLYWYQQILGQGPKLLIQFQNNGVVDDSQLPKDRFSAERLKGVDSTLKIQPAKLEDSAVYLCASSFAAGTYEQYFGPGTRLTVT.